This TCR beta chain was retrieved from a study of blood T cells in healthy people across ages. Points from the study as a whole: Age brought a roughly linear fall in TCR beta diversity measured per million T cells.

Each donor supplied about 9.6 milliliters of peripheral blood. A minimum of 6.5 million PBMCs was isolated per sample. No fewer than 5 micrograms of total RNA were isolated from every sample. A second PCR of 7 to 11 cycles used a sample-barcoded 5' primer and a J-beta primer mix. TCRdb itself ran the 5' RACE reads through MiXCR, one entry per CDR3 protein. There are about 630,000 distinct CDR3 sequences in the sample; more than 20% occur only once, and around 3.4% lies in the top ten. This CDR3 comprises 13 residues. V lost 6 bases, J lost 4 bases, and 12 bases lay in between. This clonotype has only a few counts. The antigen is undetermined.

The sequenced material came from blood. The V gene is TRBV12-3 or TRBV12-4, the J gene TRBJ2-5; D assignment may be TRBD1 or TRBD2 (7 bases each). The TCR was taken from a man aged 65 to 79 in good health. DNA for the CDR3: TGTGCCAGCAGGCTCAGGGGGGGAGAGACCCAGTACTTC. It codes for CASRLRGGETQYF.